Shown below are 6 T cell receptor beta chains from a single sample sequenced in a study of follicular helper T cells after annual influenza vaccination. Libraries were prepared by immunoSEQ multiplex PCR; TCRdb keeps only in-frame clonotypes and omits some of them. The table includes roughly 8,000 clones, around four fifths detected once. Time point given: 2014-2015 season, 7 days after vaccination. The specimen comprised CXCR5+ CD38- circulating T follicular helper cells from blood, sampled 7 days after influenza vaccination. Subset denoted: circulating Tfh, non-naive CD4+CXCR5+PD-1+ (ICOS+CD38+ or ICOS-CD38-). These receptors came from an adult who received the influenza vaccine.

V usage is TRBV5-6 and J usage is TRBJ1-3; D uncertain. The CDR3 contains 15 residues. Germline-derived CDR1 and CDR2 are SGHDT and YYEEEE. Trimming removed 0 bases from V and 0 bases from J, with 7 bases in between. CDR3 region: CASSLGAYSGNTIYF. The CDR3 region has the DNA TGTGCCAGCAGCTTGGGCGCCTACTCTGGAAACACCATATATTTT.

The chain combines TRBV6-5 with TRBJ1-1; D is undetermined. Per germline, CDR1 MNHEY and CDR2 SVGAGI. CDR3 size: 11 residues. V dropped 7 bases and J dropped 8 bases, with 11 bases sitting between them. The CDR3 reads CASNSAGEAFF. The DNA of the CDR3 is TGTGCCAGCAACTCGGCGGGGGAAGCTTTCTTT.

V gene TRBV2 combines with J gene TRBJ2-7, with 7 bases identical to TRBD1. Germline lookup yields CDR1 SNHLY and CDR2 FYNNEI. The CDR3 is 14 residues long. V lost 5 bases, J lost 4 bases, and 8 bases stayed unmatched. DNA of the CDR3: TGTGCCAGCAGTCCCGGGACAGAACCTTACGAGCAGTACTTC. This codes for CASSPGTEPYEQYF.

V and J are TRBV28 and TRBJ2-6; the D is unclear. V lost 4 bases to trimming and J lost 0 bases, with 10 bases between them. This CDR3 is built from 16 residues. Germline V CDR1 and CDR2: MDHEN, SYDVKM. The CDR3 reads CASSSRASSGANVLTF. The CDR3 DNA is TGTGCCAGCAGTTCGCGCGCCAGCTCTGGGGCCAACGTCCTGACTTTC.

This chain connects TRBV27 to TRBJ1-5; D possibly corresponds to TRBD1 (5 bases). Trimming took off 6 bases at V and 6 bases at J, with 12 bases between the two ends. CDR3 length equals 13 residues. Germline values: CDR1 MNHEY, CDR2 SMNVEV (reference sequence). Here the CDR3 reads CASRRGYGQPQHF. As DNA, the CDR3 is TGTGCCAGCAGGAGGGGATACGGTCAGCCCCAGCATTTT.

This rearrangement joins TRBV7-2 to TRBJ2-7; 9 bases are shared with TRBD1. Germline V gives CDR1 SGHTA, CDR2 FQGNSA. After removal of 5 bases from V and 1 base from J, the junction contained 12 bases not matched to a gene. The CDR3 runs 17 residues. The CDR3 bases are TGTGCCAGCAGCCGTCGTGCTCCGGGACAGGGATCCTACGAGCAGTACTTC. Translation gives CASSRRAPGQGSYEQYF. The variable domain in full, completed from reference TRBV7-2 and TRBJ2-7, reads GAGVSQSPSNKVTEKGKDVELRCDPISGHTALYWYRQSLGQGLEFLIYFQGNSAPDKSGLPSDRFSAERTGGSVSTLTIQRTQQEDSAVYLCASSRRAPGQGSYEQYFGPGTRLTVT.